These 30 T cell receptor beta chains were all obtained from the same sample, sequenced in a study of blood T cells in healthy people across ages. A second PCR, run for about 7 to 11 cycles, used a sample-barcoded 5' primer plus a J-beta primer mix. TCRdb fed the 5' RACE reads into MiXCR, producing one record per CDR3 protein. The sample shows hundreds of thousands of distinct CDR3 sequences, approximately 30% of them seen only once. The sample consisted of blood. The origin of the receptors is a woman at least 80 years old in good health.

This clonotype was seen at least ten times. The CDR3 loop reads CATSRDISGETQYF. As DNA, the CDR3 is TGTGCCACCAGCAGAGATATTAGCGGAGAGACCCAGTACTTC. The genes are TRBV15 and TRBJ2-5; a weak D match, TRBD2 (6 bases). The CDR3 runs 14 residues. CDR1 is LNHNV and CDR2 is YYDKDF in the germline V gene (reference sequence). Trimming took off 0 bases at V and 4 bases at J, with 9 bases between the two ends. Together with reference TRBV15 and TRBJ2-5, the CDR3 gives the full variable domain: DAMVIQNPRYQVTQFGKPVTLSCSQTLNHNVMYWYQQKSSQAPKLLFHYYDKDFNNEADTPDNFQSRRPNTSFCFLDIRSPGLGDTAMYLCATSRDISGETQYFGPGTRLLVL.

Details on this clonotype: One junction end does not reproduce the germline sequence, and a read error may be involved. The chain links TRBV20-1 to TRBJ2-3; D is unresolved. Germline-derived CDR1 and CDR2 are DFQATT and SNEGSKA (reference sequence). This CDR3 region has 12 residues. The DNA of the CDR3 is TGCAGTGTTAGAGATGATGAAGATACGCAGTATTTT. The encoded protein is CSVRDDEDTQYF.

This sequence joins TRBV9 and TRBJ2-2, with TRBD2 identical over 8 bases. Germline assignment: CDR1 SGDLS and CDR2 YYNGEE. With 2 bases clipped from V and 4 bases from J, the junction kept 4 bases outside the gene matches. The CDR3 spans 15 residues. This chain's CDR3 is CASSVGGGRTGELFF. CDR3 DNA: TGTGCCAGCAGCGTCGGGGGGGGCCGCACCGGGGAGCTGTTTTTT.

This sequence joins TRBV27 and TRBJ1-6; no definite D call. Trimming cost V 0 bases and J 7 bases, with 13 bases left between them. CDR3 length: 16 residues. Germline V lookup: CDR1 MNHEY, CDR2 SMNVEV (reference sequence). The CDR3 is CASSLSGQAVNSPLHF. CDR3 nucleotide sequence: TGTGCCAGCAGTTTATCCGGCCAGGCCGTAAATTCACCCCTCCACTTT.

This clonotype came up many times. At one boundary the junction diverges from the germline segment, which might be a read error. The genes are TRBV5-1 and TRBJ2-7; D is unresolved. CDR1 is SGHRS, CDR2 YFSETQ, per germline. This CDR3 has 14 residues. The CDR3 DNA sequence: TGTGCCAGCAGCCTAGAACCGAGCTCCTACGAGCAGTACTTC. Its protein is CASSLEPSSYEQYF. The whole variable domain, remainder taken from reference TRBV5-1 and TRBJ2-7, is KAGVTQTPRYLIKTRGQQVTLSCSPISGHRSVSWYQQTPGQGLQFLFEYFSETQRNKGNFPGRFSGRQFSNSRSEMNVSTLELGDSALYLCASSLEPSSYEQYFGPGTRLTVT.

J is TRBJ1-5 and V is TRBV7-3; D is ambiguous. CDR3 length: 15 residues. The germline gives CDR1 SGHTA, CDR2 FQGTGA. Trimming took 1 base from V and 7 from J, leaving 14 bases between them. In DNA form, the CDR3 reads TGTGCCAGCAGCTTAAGTCCGGGCGCGGTACAGCCCCAGCATTTT. This encodes CASSLSPGAVQPQHF.

This clonotype was recorded at least ten times. The chain combines TRBV20-1 with TRBJ1-2; D unresolved. The CDR3 spans 13 residues. Germline V lookup: CDR1 DFQATT, CDR2 SNEGSKA (reference sequence). Trimming stripped 6 bases from V and 5 bases from J, with 16 bases between. The CDR3 reads CSAVEESLYGYTF. Here the CDR3 DNA reads TGCAGTGCCGTAGAGGAGTCCCTGTATGGCTACACCTTC.

This clonotype was seen many times. V usage is TRBV3-1 and J usage is TRBJ2-7, with D perhaps being TRBD1 or TRBD2 (6 bases each). The V gene's germline CDR1 is LGHDT and CDR2 YNNKEL (reference sequence). Trimming pared 11 bases from V and 0 bases from J, leaving 17 bases between. This CDR3 has 14 amino acids. The CDR3 coding sequence is TGTGCCGCCGGGGACGGGGGCAGCTCCTACGAGCAGTACTTC. Translating gives CAAGDGGSSYEQYF.

This clonotype has only one observation. The chain uses TRBV7-2 and TRBJ2-5; D might be TRBD2 (5 bases). The better agreement between TRBJ2-7 and the DNA end casts doubt on the J call. The CDR3 is made up of 14 amino acids. The germline V gene has CDR1 SGHTA and CDR2 FQGNSA. In DNA form, the CDR3 reads TGTGCCAGCAGCCCAAACAGCGGCCCCTACGAGCAGTACTTC. Protein sequence: CASSPNSGPYEQYF.

Of note for this clonotype: This may be a read error: a much more frequent sequence differs by one nucleotide. The chain recombines TRBV5-4 with TRBJ2-5; tentative D call: TRBD2 (5 bases). This CDR3 is built from 14 residues. Germline CDR1 SGHNT, CDR2 YYREEE (reference sequence). The DNA for the CDR3 is TGTGCCAGCAACTTGCGGGCAGCACAAGAGACCCAGTACTTC. The encoded protein is CASNLRAAQETQYF.

V gene TRBV12-3 or TRBV12-4 combines with J gene TRBJ2-6; D is unclear. This CDR3 is built from 15 residues. V lost 8 bases and J lost 0, with 11 bases in between. The CDR3 region has the DNA TGTGCCAGCGGTATTCGGGTCTCTGGGGCCAACGTCCTGACTTTC. Amino acids: CASGIRVSGANVLTF.

The sample holds many counts of this clonotype. The chain joins TRBV6-4 to TRBJ2-1; TRBD2 matches 12 bases. Germline values: CDR1 MRHNA, CDR2 SNTAGT. V lost 5 bases to trimming and J lost 3 bases; unmatched junction nucleotides: 2. CDR3 size: 15 residues. The DNA of the CDR3 is TGTGCCAGCAGTACACTAGCGGGGGGCTACAATGAGCAGTTCTTC. This encodes CASSTLAGGYNEQFF.

As for this clonotype: This CDR3 is missing its conserved last phenylalanine or tryptophan, likely due to a read error. It is unclear where the CDR3 begins or ends on the DNA, so no DNA is shown, and the CDR3 is as TCRdb lists it. The chain combines TRBV7-2 with TRBJ2-1; TRBD1, the table's D call, lacks a check against the DNA. Germline loops: CDR1 SGHTA, CDR2 FQGNSA. The CDR3 extends over 15 residues, inclusive of both ends. CDR3 in amino acids: CASSLEGSEPHEQFS.

This clonotype was detected only a few times. The chain combines TRBV27 with TRBJ1-1; D not certain. Germline V CDR1 and CDR2: MNHEY, SMNVEV (reference sequence). V was trimmed by 4 bases and J by 10 bases, leaving 16 bases between them. This CDR3 region has 13 residues. The chain's CDR3 is CASSSHSPWRAFF. The CDR3, as DNA: TGTGCCAGCAGTTCCCACAGTCCTTGGAGAGCTTTCTTT.

V is TRBV20-1 and J is TRBJ1-5; TRBD1 might be the D (5 bases). Germline values: CDR1 DFQATT, CDR2 SNEGSKA (reference sequence). Trimming removed 0 bases from V and 7 bases from J, with 13 bases in between. The CDR3 sequence is 14 residues long. The CDR3 loop is CSARDRRGRQPQHF. DNA of the CDR3: TGCAGTGCTAGAGATCGAAGGGGAAGACAGCCCCAGCATTTT.

This clonotype was seen many times. The rearrangement joins TRBV28 to TRBJ2-5; no definite D call. CDR1 and CDR2 (germline): MDHEN, SYDVKM. This CDR3 is 15 amino acids long. Between the trimmed V and J ends, which lost 3 bases and 5 bases, there was a span of 16 bases. The CDR3 coding sequence is TGTGCCAGCAGTTTTTCGACTTCTAATCGGGAGACCCAGTACTTC. This encodes CASSFSTSNRETQYF.

This chain links TRBV14 with TRBJ1-1, with TRBD1 identical over 8 bases. This CDR3 comprises 18 residues. Trimming took 1 base from V and 1 from J; bases not matched to a gene: 11. Germline-derived CDR1 and CDR2 are SGHDN and FVKESK. CDR3 sequence reads: CASSQGPDRGSWNTEAFF. The CDR3 coding sequence is TGTGCCAGCAGCCAAGGACCTGACAGGGGCAGCTGGAACACTGAAGCTTTCTTT.

This clonotype appeared many times. The V and J genes are TRBV6-6 and TRBJ2-1, with no clear D. The CDR3 length is 12 residues. Germline lookup yields CDR1 MNHNY and CDR2 SVGAGI (reference sequence). Trimming removed 5 bases at V and 10 bases at J, with 12 bases between. CDR3: CASSKMKVEQFF. The CDR3 nucleotides are TGTGCCAGCAGTAAAATGAAGGTCGAGCAGTTCTTC.

This clonotype was seen a single time. This chain links TRBV20-1 with TRBJ2-1; D remains unclear. Germline lookup yields CDR1 DFQATT and CDR2 SNEGSKA (reference sequence). V was pared by 0 bases and J by 10 bases, with 16 bases between. The CDR3 length is 14 residues. As DNA, the CDR3 is TGCAGTGCTAGAGATCCCCGCGCAGCCCGGGAGCAGTTCTTC. Its protein is CSARDPRAAREQFF.

This clonotype has at least ten counts. This sequence joins TRBV7-2 and TRBJ2-5, with D maybe TRBD2 (6 bases). Trimming took 2 bases from V and 4 from J, leaving 14 bases between them. Per the germline V gene, CDR1 is SGHTA and CDR2 is FQGNSA. CDR3 size: 15 residues. CDR3 region: CASSLNGGLAETQYF. CDR3 in DNA: TGTGCCAGCAGCTTAAATGGGGGACTCGCAGAGACCCAGTACTTC. Full variable domain (rest looked up from reference TRBV7-2 and TRBJ2-5): GAGVSQSPSNKVTEKGKDVELRCDPISGHTALYWYRQSLGQGLEFLIYFQGNSAPDKSGLPSDRFSAERTGGSVSTLTIQRTQQEDSAVYLCASSLNGGLAETQYFGPGTRLLVL.

This clonotype was seen ten or more times. The chain couples TRBV7-2 to TRBJ1-1, with D unclear. CDR3 size: 12 residues. Per the germline V gene, CDR1 is SGHTA and CDR2 is FQGNSA. Trimming left V 8 bases short and J 0 bases short, with 7 bases between. The CDR3 sequence is CASQPMNTEAFF. In DNA form, the CDR3 reads TGTGCCAGCCAACCGATGAACACTGAAGCTTTCTTT. Combining the CDR3 with reference TRBV7-2 and TRBJ1-1 gives the whole variable domain GAGVSQSPSNKVTEKGKDVELRCDPISGHTALYWYRQSLGQGLEFLIYFQGNSAPDKSGLPSDRFSAERTGGSVSTLTIQRTQQEDSAVYLCASQPMNTEAFFGQGTRLTVV.

Ten or more counts support this clonotype. The chain recombines TRBV6-6 with TRBJ2-1; TRBD2 matches 9 bases. V gave up 6 bases and J gave up 9 bases; unmatched junction bases: 9. The germline V gene has CDR1 MNHNY and CDR2 SVGAGI (reference sequence). The CDR3 covers 14 residues. The CDR3 protein is CASRTGTSFGEQFF. CDR3 DNA: TGTGCCAGCAGAACCGGGACTAGCTTCGGTGAGCAGTTCTTC.

Ten or more counts support this clonotype. The V call is TRBV20-1, the J call TRBJ1-2; the match to TRBD1 covers 8 bases. The CDR3 contains 14 residues. Trimming took 6 bases from V and 6 from J; bases not matched to a gene: 12. Germline V CDR1 and CDR2: DFQATT, SNEGSKA (reference sequence). In DNA form, the CDR3 reads TGCAGTGCCTCATGGGGACAGGCGGTGGATGGCTACACCTTC. Translating gives CSASWGQAVDGYTF.

This clonotype was detected many times. The V gene is TRBV4-2, the J gene TRBJ1-1, with no clear D. Germline CDR1 is LGHNA and CDR2 is YNFKEQ. Trimming stripped 0 bases from V and 2 bases from J, with 10 bases between. This CDR3 is 15 amino acids long. CDR3 residues: CASSQDPRVNTEAFF. The CDR3 DNA reads as TGTGCCAGCAGCCAAGATCCTAGGGTAAACACTGAAGCTTTCTTT.

This clonotype was detected a few times. The V and J genes are TRBV18 and TRBJ1-6; D remains ambiguous. The CDR3 is 13 amino acids. The ends were cut back, 2 bases at V and 7 bases at J, with 6 bases in the middle. Looked up from germline, CDR1 is KGHSH and CDR2 is LQKENI. The CDR3 bases are TGTGCCAGCTCACCAACGGACAATTCACCCCTCCACTTT. Protein product: CASSPTDNSPLHF.

This clonotype was seen at least ten times. At one end, the junction sequence differs from germline, possibly due to a read error. The chain joins TRBV7-2 to TRBJ2-3, with a weak D call TRBD2 (6 bases). This CDR3 contains 16 residues. In germline, CDR1 is SGHTA, CDR2 FQGNSA. The DNA for the CDR3 is TGTGCCAGCAGCGTAGCCCAGCTAGCGAGAGCAGATACGCAGTATTTT. Protein product: CASSVAQLARADTQYF.

This clonotype was observed at least ten times. Given a much more abundant clone one base away, this may be a read error. The chain couples TRBV9 to TRBJ1-2; 9 nucleotides match TRBD1. The junction had 3 bases not matched to a gene; V was cut back by 3 bases and J by 3 bases. Germline CDR1 reads SGDLS; CDR2 reads YYNGEE. The CDR3 is 14 amino acids. The CDR3 nucleotides read TGTGCCAGCAGCGGAGGGGACAGGGACTATGGCTACACCTTC. This encodes CASSGGDRDYGYTF.

V usage is TRBV13 and J usage is TRBJ2-2, with a weak D call TRBD2 (6 bases). This CDR3 is built from 18 residues. Trimming left V 5 bases short and J 0 bases short, with 19 bases between. CDR1 PRHDT and CDR2 FYEKMQ come from the germline V gene (reference sequence). The CDR3 reads CASSAAGRRTANTGELFF. CDR3 bases: TGTGCCAGCAGCGCCGCGGGACGCCGTACCGCGAACACCGGGGAGCTGTTTTTT.

Points on this clonotype: A much bigger clone sits one base away, suggesting this may be a read error. The chain carries TRBV6-6 and TRBJ2-7; D unclear. The V gene lost 7 bases and the J gene lost 2 bases, with 12 bases spanning the gap. Germline lookup yields CDR1 MNHNY and CDR2 SVGAGI (reference sequence). There are 13 residues in the CDR3. For the CDR3, the DNA is TGTGCCAGCAATCCAGACATGGCCTACGAGCAGTACTTC. This translates into CASNPDMAYEQYF.

The CDR3 loop is CATSPINGPYEQYF. CDR3 in DNA: TGTGCCACCAGCCCCATAAATGGCCCATACGAGCAGTACTTC. The gene calls are TRBV15 and TRBJ2-7; D uncertain. V was shortened by 5 bases and J by 4 bases, with 15 bases between the two germline ends. CDR1 LNHNV and CDR2 YYDKDF come from the germline V gene (reference sequence). The CDR3 is 14 residues long.